Listed below are T cell receptor beta chains from one sample, sequenced in a study of blood T cell repertoires in COVID-19. This table comes from immunoSEQ multiplex PCR, and its TCRdb copy is limited to in-frame clones, with some not included. The sample contains 310,000 or so clones, around 86% of which appear only once. Material for sequencing was peripheral blood. The receptors shown here come from a man in his 70s with acute or convalescent COVID-19. Both conserved end residues are part of each CDR3. A D gene is named only where the DNA matches it firmly. Clone size is stated in some rows and not others, as once, few, many or a class when expanded.

d_call: -; j_call: TRBJ1-2; clone_size: -; v_call: TRBV2; cdr3_aa: CASRGDRVGGYTF; cdr3_nt: TGTGCCAGCAGGGGAGATAGGGTGGGTGGCTACACCTTC
d_call: TRBD2; j_call: TRBJ2-1; clone_size: -; v_call: TRBV29-1; cdr3_aa: CSVTTGTRVNLPLFF; cdr3_nt: TGCAGCGTTACGACGGGGACTAGGGTTAACCTACCCCTCTTCTTC
d_call: -; j_call: TRBJ2-1; clone_size: -; v_call: TRBV5-6; cdr3_aa: CASSLAIPEDEQFF; cdr3_nt: TGTGCCAGCAGCTTGGCCATACCTGAGGATGAGCAGTTCTTC
d_call: -; j_call: TRBJ2-2; clone_size: -; v_call: TRBV11-2; cdr3_aa: CASSFHSDPNTGELFF; cdr3_nt: TGTGCCAGCAGCTTCCACAGTGACCCGAACACCGGGGAGCTGTTTTTT
d_call: TRBD2; j_call: TRBJ2-5; clone_size: -; v_call: TRBV7-2; cdr3_aa: CASSLVGGLTSGQETQYF; cdr3_nt: TGTGCCAGCAGCTTAGTGGGGGGACTTACTAGCGGCCAAGAGACCCAGTACTTC
d_call: -; j_call: TRBJ2-1; clone_size: -; v_call: TRBV18; cdr3_aa: CASSPFRENNEQFF; cdr3_nt: TGTGCCAGCTCACCATTTCGAGAAAATAATGAGCAGTTCTTC
d_call: -; j_call: TRBJ2-3; clone_size: -; v_call: TRBV4-3; cdr3_aa: CASSQNLGLTSTDTQYF; cdr3_nt: TGCGCCAGCAGCCAAAATCTGGGACTTACTAGCACAGATACGCAGTATTTT
d_call: -; j_call: TRBJ1-6; clone_size: -; v_call: TRBV11-3; cdr3_aa: CASSAGLNSPLHF; cdr3_nt: TGTGCCAGCAGCGCAGGTTTGAATTCACCCCTCCACTTT
d_call: TRBD2; j_call: TRBJ2-3; clone_size: -; v_call: TRBV19; cdr3_aa: CATMGLAGEWATDTQYF; cdr3_nt: TGTGCCACCATGGGACTAGCGGGAGAGTGGGCGACAGATACGCAGTATTTT
d_call: -; j_call: TRBJ2-7; clone_size: -; v_call: TRBV6-5; cdr3_aa: CASRYAWGAYEQYF; cdr3_nt: TGTGCCAGCAGATATGCGTGGGGAGCCTACGAGCAGTACTTC
d_call: -; j_call: TRBJ1-1; clone_size: -; v_call: TRBV5-1; cdr3_aa: CASSLGTEIEAFF; cdr3_nt: TGCGCCAGCAGCTTGGGGACAGAAATTGAAGCTTTCTTT
d_call: -; j_call: TRBJ2-5; clone_size: -; v_call: TRBV7-2; cdr3_aa: CASSFGGVETQYF; cdr3_nt: TGTGCCAGCAGCTTCGGGGGAGTGGAGACCCAGTACTTC
d_call: TRBD1; j_call: TRBJ1-1; clone_size: once; v_call: TRBV14; cdr3_aa: CASSRSDRGGTEAFF; cdr3_nt: TGTGCCAGCAGCCGAAGCGACAGGGGTGGCACTGAAGCTTTCTTT
d_call: TRBD2; j_call: TRBJ2-5; clone_size: -; v_call: TRBV4-2; cdr3_aa: CASSQDGLAGGRGETQYF; cdr3_nt: TGTGCCAGCAGCCAAGATGGCCTAGCGGGAGGAAGGGGAGAGACCCAGTACTTC
d_call: TRBD1; j_call: TRBJ2-1; clone_size: -; v_call: TRBV10-1; cdr3_aa: CASSVDRANEQFF; cdr3_nt: TGCGCCAGCAGTGTGGACAGGGCCAATGAGCAGTTCTTC
d_call: -; j_call: TRBJ1-1; clone_size: few; v_call: TRBV15; cdr3_aa: CATSSQGGSTEAFF; cdr3_nt: TGTGCCACCAGCAGCCAGGGTGGTAGTACTGAAGCTTTCTTT
d_call: -; j_call: TRBJ2-7; clone_size: -; v_call: TRBV13; cdr3_aa: CASSFRAGARPYEQYF; cdr3_nt: TGTGCCAGCAGCTTTAGGGCAGGGGCCAGACCCTACGAGCAGTACTTC
d_call: -; j_call: TRBJ1-5; clone_size: -; v_call: TRBV28; cdr3_aa: CASSLSGGNQPQHF; cdr3_nt: TGTGCCAGCAGTTTATCGGGTGGGAATCAGCCCCAGCATTTT
d_call: -; j_call: TRBJ1-2; clone_size: once; v_call: TRBV3-1/TRBV3-2; cdr3_aa: CASSHRGRNYGYTF; cdr3_nt: TGTGCCAGCAGCCACAGGGGAAGGAACTATGGCTACACCTTC
d_call: TRBD2; j_call: TRBJ2-7; clone_size: once; v_call: TRBV28; cdr3_aa: CASSFGRGGSYEQYF; cdr3_nt: TGTGCCAGCAGTTTTGGGCGGGGGGGCTCCTACGAGCAGTACTTC
d_call: -; j_call: TRBJ2-2; clone_size: -; v_call: TRBV18; cdr3_aa: CASSPPGMGRLAGELFF; cdr3_nt: TGTGCCAGCTCACCACCGGGTATGGGGCGTCTGGCCGGGGAGCTGTTTTTT
d_call: TRBD2; j_call: TRBJ2-1; clone_size: -; v_call: TRBV5-1; cdr3_aa: CASSSGLAGGPSYNEQFF; cdr3_nt: TGCGCCAGCAGCTCGGGACTAGCGGGGGGGCCGTCCTACAATGAGCAGTTCTTC
d_call: TRBD2; j_call: TRBJ2-1; clone_size: -; v_call: TRBV19; cdr3_aa: CASPEVLRGGYYNEQFF; cdr3_nt: TGTGCCAGTCCCGAAGTTCTGCGGGGGGGTTACTACAATGAGCAGTTCTTC
d_call: TRBD1; j_call: TRBJ1-1; clone_size: -; v_call: TRBV11-2; cdr3_aa: CASSYRGETEAFF; cdr3_nt: TGTGCCAGCAGCTACAGGGGTGAAACTGAAGCTTTCTTT
d_call: -; j_call: TRBJ1-4; clone_size: -; v_call: TRBV19; cdr3_aa: CARATRGGSGEKLFF; cdr3_nt: TGTGCCAGGGCCACAAGGGGGGGCTCTGGTGAAAAACTGTTTTTT
d_call: -; j_call: TRBJ2-7; clone_size: -; v_call: TRBV18; cdr3_aa: CASSPPAGDLAYEQYF; cdr3_nt: TGTGCCAGCTCACCACCTGCCGGGGATCTCGCCTACGAGCAGTACTTC
d_call: TRBD1; j_call: TRBJ1-2; clone_size: once; v_call: TRBV7-2; cdr3_aa: CASRYDRVDGYTF; cdr3_nt: TGTGCCAGCAGGTACGACAGGGTGGATGGCTACACCTTC
d_call: TRBD1; j_call: TRBJ1-6; clone_size: -; v_call: TRBV7-9; cdr3_aa: CASSPWTGDNSPLHF; cdr3_nt: TGTGCCAGCAGCCCATGGACAGGGGATAATTCACCCCTCCACTTT
d_call: TRBD2; j_call: TRBJ2-1; clone_size: -; v_call: TRBV2; cdr3_aa: CASRDPGLAGADEQFF; cdr3_nt: TGTGCCAGCAGAGATCCGGGACTAGCGGGAGCGGATGAGCAGTTCTTC
d_call: TRBD1; j_call: TRBJ2-1; clone_size: -; v_call: TRBV7-3; cdr3_aa: CASSLMGGTGSNEQFF; cdr3_nt: TGTGCCAGCAGCTTAATGGGCGGGACAGGGTCCAATGAGCAGTTCTTC
d_call: -; j_call: TRBJ2-7; clone_size: once; v_call: TRBV30; cdr3_aa: CAWSVSLEQYF; cdr3_nt: TGTGCCTGGAGTGTATCTTTGGAGCAGTACTTC
d_call: TRBD2; j_call: TRBJ2-1; clone_size: -; v_call: TRBV9; cdr3_aa: CASSVGLAGASSYNEQFF; cdr3_nt: TGTGCCAGCAGCGTAGGGCTAGCGGGGGCCAGCTCCTACAATGAGCAGTTCTTC
d_call: -; j_call: TRBJ2-7; clone_size: -; v_call: TRBV12-3/TRBV12-4; cdr3_aa: CASSLRGQGEQYF; cdr3_nt: TGTGCCAGCAGTTTAAGGGGCCAGGGCGAGCAGTACTTC
d_call: TRBD2; j_call: TRBJ2-1; clone_size: -; v_call: TRBV3-1/TRBV3-2; cdr3_aa: CASSQTSGRSYNEQFF; cdr3_nt: TGTGCCAGCAGCCAAACTAGCGGGCGCTCCTACAATGAGCAGTTCTTC
d_call: -; j_call: TRBJ2-5; clone_size: -; v_call: TRBV28; cdr3_aa: CASSLSGGRKETQYF; cdr3_nt: TGTGCCAGCAGTTTATCGGGGGGCAGAAAAGAGACCCAGTACTTC
d_call: TRBD1; j_call: TRBJ2-7; clone_size: -; v_call: TRBV30; cdr3_aa: CAWSVSFRDRGGEQYF; cdr3_nt: TGTGCCTGGAGTGTATCGTTCCGGGACAGGGGGGGTGAGCAGTACTTC
d_call: TRBD1; j_call: TRBJ1-2; clone_size: once; v_call: TRBV5-4; cdr3_aa: CASSLDRVTYGYTF; cdr3_nt: TGTGCCAGCAGCCTCGACAGGGTTACCTATGGCTACACCTTC
d_call: -; j_call: TRBJ1-1; clone_size: -; v_call: TRBV3-1/TRBV3-2; cdr3_aa: CASSSSGYTEAFF; cdr3_nt: TGTGCCAGCAGCTCGTCGGGGTACACTGAAGCTTTCTTT
d_call: -; j_call: TRBJ2-7; clone_size: -; v_call: TRBV6-2/TRBV6-3; cdr3_aa: CASSSGTRFEQYF; cdr3_nt: TGTGCCAGCAGTTCCGGGACACGGTTTGAGCAGTACTTC
d_call: -; j_call: TRBJ2-2; clone_size: -; v_call: TRBV6-5; cdr3_aa: CASSYLSGELFF; cdr3_nt: TGTGCCAGCAGTTACCTCTCTGGGGAGCTGTTTTTT
d_call: TRBD2; j_call: TRBJ2-1; clone_size: -; v_call: TRBV28; cdr3_aa: CASSPGLAGSPRDNEQFF; cdr3_nt: TGTGCCAGCAGCCCTGGACTAGCGGGTAGCCCCCGAGACAATGAGCAGTTCTTC
d_call: -; j_call: TRBJ1-2; clone_size: once; v_call: TRBV14; cdr3_aa: CASSQQGLGGYTF; cdr3_nt: TGTGCCAGCAGCCAACAGGGCCTTGGTGGCTACACCTTC
d_call: TRBD2; j_call: TRBJ2-3; clone_size: -; v_call: TRBV27; cdr3_aa: CASSWGGKDTQYF; cdr3_nt: TGTGCCAGCAGTTGGGGGGGGAAAGATACGCAGTATTTT
d_call: TRBD2; j_call: TRBJ2-2; clone_size: -; v_call: TRBV7-2; cdr3_aa: CASSLVASGTKGELFF; cdr3_nt: TGTGCCAGCAGCTTGGTGGCTAGCGGGACAAAAGGGGAGCTGTTTTTT
d_call: TRBD1; j_call: TRBJ2-7; clone_size: -; v_call: TRBV5-1; cdr3_aa: CASGAGTGDAYEQYF; cdr3_nt: TGCGCCAGCGGGGCCGGGACAGGGGACGCCTACGAGCAGTACTTC
d_call: -; j_call: TRBJ1-6; clone_size: -; v_call: TRBV7-9; cdr3_aa: CASSKQVNSPLHF; cdr3_nt: TGTGCCAGCAGCAAACAAGTAAATTCACCCCTCCACTTT
d_call: TRBD1; j_call: TRBJ2-4; clone_size: -; v_call: TRBV5-1; cdr3_aa: CASSPDRERDIQYF; cdr3_nt: TGCGCCAGCAGCCCCGACAGGGAACGGGACATTCAGTACTTC
d_call: -; j_call: TRBJ2-1; clone_size: -; v_call: TRBV7-7; cdr3_aa: CASSLMAGATNEQFF; cdr3_nt: TGTGCCAGCAGCTTAATGGCAGGGGCAACGAATGAGCAGTTCTTC
d_call: -; j_call: TRBJ2-3; clone_size: -; v_call: TRBV30; cdr3_aa: CAWSATTTDTQYF; cdr3_nt: TGTGCCTGGAGTGCGACTACCACAGATACGCAGTATTTT
d_call: TRBD1; j_call: TRBJ1-1; clone_size: -; v_call: TRBV4-3; cdr3_aa: CASSQVTGDTEAFF; cdr3_nt: TGCGCCAGCAGCCAAGTAACAGGGGACACTGAAGCTTTCTTT